Included here is one T cell receptor (beta chain) sequence, with context. These data belong to a study of T cell responses to AZD1222 COVID-19 vaccine. The CDR3 totals 14 residues. Trimming removed 2 bases at V and 4 bases at J, with 11 bases between. Germline values: CDR1 SNHLY, CDR2 FYNNEI. Using immunoSEQ multiplex PCR, the repertoire was profiled, and TCRdb retains in-frame clones only, with some absent. This table holds 140,000 to 150,000 clones, 92% found once. The starting material was peripheral blood, obtained on day 0 of AZD1222 vaccination. This receptor was obtained from an adult in good health. The chain carries TRBV2 and TRBJ1-2; possibly TRBD1 for D (5 bases). The CDR3 DNA sequence: TGTGCCAGCAGTGAACCGCAGGGAATCTATGGCTACACCTTC. It specifies CASSEPQGIYGYTF.